This T cell receptor beta chain was profiled in a study of blood T cells in healthy people across ages. As regards this clonotype: Its target is not known.

This CDR3 is 16 amino acids long. Germline-derived CDR1 and CDR2 are ENHRY and SYGVKD. V was pared by 0 bases and J by 0 bases, with 11 bases between. A sample-barcoded 5' primer and a J-beta primer mix were used in a second PCR of roughly 7 to 12 cycles. Each TCR beta cDNA got a 12-nucleotide random molecular identifier. TCRdb fed the 5' RACE reads into MiXCR, producing one record per CDR3 protein. The table includes roughly 1.9 million distinct CDR3 sequences, 39% detected once. Study outcomes and limitations: Older age went with lower TCR beta diversity per million T cells, in a roughly linear way. Researchers report that TCR beta diversity correlated strongly with naive T cell percentage.

This TCR was recovered from a human donor in good health. Material for sequencing was blood. V gene TRBV10-3 combines with J gene TRBJ1-2; D unclear. CDR3 coding DNA: TGTGCCATCAGTGAGTCTGCGGCGGGAGCTAACTATGGCTACACCTTC. Protein sequence: CAISESAAGANYGYTF.